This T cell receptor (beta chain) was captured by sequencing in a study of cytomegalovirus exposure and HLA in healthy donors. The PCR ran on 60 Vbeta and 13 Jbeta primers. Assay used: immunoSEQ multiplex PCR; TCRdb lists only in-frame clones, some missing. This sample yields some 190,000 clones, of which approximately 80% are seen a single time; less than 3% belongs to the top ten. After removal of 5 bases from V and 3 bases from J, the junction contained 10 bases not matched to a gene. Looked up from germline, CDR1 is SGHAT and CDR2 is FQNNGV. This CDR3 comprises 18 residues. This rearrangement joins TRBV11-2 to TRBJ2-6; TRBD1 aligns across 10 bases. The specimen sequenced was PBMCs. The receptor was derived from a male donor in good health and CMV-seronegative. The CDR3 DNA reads TGTGCCAGCAGCGAATGGGGGGACAGGGGTGGTGGGGCCAACGTCCTGACTTTC. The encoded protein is CASSEWGDRGGGANVLTF.